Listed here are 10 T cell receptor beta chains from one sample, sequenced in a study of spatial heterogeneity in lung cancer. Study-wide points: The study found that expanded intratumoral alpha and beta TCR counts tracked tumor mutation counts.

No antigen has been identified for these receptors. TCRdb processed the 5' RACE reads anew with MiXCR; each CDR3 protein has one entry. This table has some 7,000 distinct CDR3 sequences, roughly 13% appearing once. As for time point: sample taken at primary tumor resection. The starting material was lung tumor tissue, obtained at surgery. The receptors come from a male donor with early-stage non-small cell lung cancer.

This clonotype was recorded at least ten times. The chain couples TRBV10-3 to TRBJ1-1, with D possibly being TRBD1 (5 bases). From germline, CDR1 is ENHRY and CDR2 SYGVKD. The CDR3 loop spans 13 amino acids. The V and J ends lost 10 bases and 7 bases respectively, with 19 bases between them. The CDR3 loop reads CASRLQEISEAFF. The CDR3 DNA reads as TGTGCCAGCCGACTACAGGAGATCAGTGAAGCTTTCTTT.

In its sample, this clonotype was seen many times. The CDR3 sequence: CASSRWADGTAPRGYTF. CDR3 DNA sequence: TGTGCCAGCAGCCGATGGGCCGATGGGACGGCGCCGAGAGGCTACACCTTC. The chain links TRBV14 to TRBJ1-2; a possible D gene is TRBD1 (5 bases). The CDR3 extends over 17 amino acids. The germline V gene encodes CDR1 SGHDN and CDR2 FVKESK. Trimming removed 4 bases from V and 8 bases from J, with 26 bases in between.

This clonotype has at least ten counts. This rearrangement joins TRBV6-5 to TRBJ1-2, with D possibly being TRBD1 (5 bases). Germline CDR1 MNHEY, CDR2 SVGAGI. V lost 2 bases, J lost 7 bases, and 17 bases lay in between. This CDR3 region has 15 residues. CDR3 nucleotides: TGTGCCAGCAGTTACCAGAACCCCCGGGGGGGTGGCTACACCTTC. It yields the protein CASSYQNPRGGGYTF.

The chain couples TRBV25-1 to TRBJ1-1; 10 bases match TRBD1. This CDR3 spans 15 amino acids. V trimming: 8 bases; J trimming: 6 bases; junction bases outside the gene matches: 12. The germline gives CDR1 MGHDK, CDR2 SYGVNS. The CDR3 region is CASSRTGGFRAEAFF. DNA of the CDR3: TGTGCCAGCTCTCGGACAGGGGGGTTCAGGGCTGAAGCTTTCTTT.

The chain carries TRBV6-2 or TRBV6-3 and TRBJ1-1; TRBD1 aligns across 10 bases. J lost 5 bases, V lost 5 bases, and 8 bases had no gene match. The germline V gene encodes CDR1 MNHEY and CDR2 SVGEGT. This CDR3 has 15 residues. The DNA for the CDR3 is TGTGCCAGCAGTCTCAAGGGACAGGGGATAACTGAAGCTTTCTTT. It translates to CASSLKGQGITEAFF.

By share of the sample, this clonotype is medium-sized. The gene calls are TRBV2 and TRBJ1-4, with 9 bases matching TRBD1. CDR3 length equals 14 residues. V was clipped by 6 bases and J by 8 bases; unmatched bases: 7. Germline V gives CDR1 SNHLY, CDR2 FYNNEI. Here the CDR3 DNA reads TGTGCCAGCAGAGGGACAGGGAGGCACGAAAAACTGTTTTTT. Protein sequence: CASRGTGRHEKLFF.

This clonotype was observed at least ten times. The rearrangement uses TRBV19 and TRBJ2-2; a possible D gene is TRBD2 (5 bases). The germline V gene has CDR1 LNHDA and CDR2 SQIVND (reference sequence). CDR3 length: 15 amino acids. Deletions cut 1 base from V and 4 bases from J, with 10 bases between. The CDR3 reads CASSIGASPTGELFF. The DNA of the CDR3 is TGTGCCAGTAGTATAGGGGCTAGCCCCACCGGGGAGCTGTTTTTT.

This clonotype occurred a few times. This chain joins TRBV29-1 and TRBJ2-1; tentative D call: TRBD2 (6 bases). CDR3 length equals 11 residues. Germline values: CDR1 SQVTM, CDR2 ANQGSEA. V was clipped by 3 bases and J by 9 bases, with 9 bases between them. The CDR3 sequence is CSVDSGGEQFF. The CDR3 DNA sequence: TGCAGCGTTGACTCCGGGGGTGAGCAGTTCTTC.

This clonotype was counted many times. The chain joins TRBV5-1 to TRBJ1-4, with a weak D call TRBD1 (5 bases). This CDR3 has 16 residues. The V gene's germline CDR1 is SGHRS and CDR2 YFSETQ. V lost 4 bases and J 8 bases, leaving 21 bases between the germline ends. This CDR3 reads CASSETLGRAEEKLFF. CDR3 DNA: TGCGCCAGCAGCGAAACCCTAGGCAGGGCGGAGGAAAAACTGTTTTTT.

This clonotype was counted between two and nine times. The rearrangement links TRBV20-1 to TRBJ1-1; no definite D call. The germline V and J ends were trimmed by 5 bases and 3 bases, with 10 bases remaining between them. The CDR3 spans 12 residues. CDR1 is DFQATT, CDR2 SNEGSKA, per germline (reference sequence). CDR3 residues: CSALRVDTEAFF. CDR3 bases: TGCAGTGCTCTAAGGGTGGACACTGAAGCTTTCTTT.